What follows is one T cell receptor (beta chain) and its context. Its target is unknown. The length of the CDR3 is 14 residues. Germline V lookup: CDR1 SGHTA, CDR2 FQGTGA. V shed 5 bases and J 4 bases; nucleotides not matched to a gene: 6. The data were produced by immunoSEQ multiplex PCR, yet TCRdb's version contains in-frame clones alone and is incomplete. Of about 95,000 clones listed, around 90% are singletons. The source of the sample is a study of PD-L1 blockade in urothelial cancer. About the research overall: A median blood sample held 141,255 T cells and approximately 83,000 unique TCRs.

Stated time point: pretreatment peripheral blood. Findings and caveats of the study: Durable benefit was linked to greater 3-week expansion of tumor-associated blood clones.

The sequence derives from a man between 60 and 70 years old with urothelial cancer. V gene TRBV7-3 combines with J gene TRBJ2-5; TRBD1 aligns across 8 bases. This sample comprised PBMCs, obtained around atezolizumab (anti-PD-L1) treatment. CDR3 sequence (DNA): TGTGCCAGCAGCCCCGGACAGGGTGGAGAGACCCAGTACTTC. Residues: CASSPGQGGETQYF.